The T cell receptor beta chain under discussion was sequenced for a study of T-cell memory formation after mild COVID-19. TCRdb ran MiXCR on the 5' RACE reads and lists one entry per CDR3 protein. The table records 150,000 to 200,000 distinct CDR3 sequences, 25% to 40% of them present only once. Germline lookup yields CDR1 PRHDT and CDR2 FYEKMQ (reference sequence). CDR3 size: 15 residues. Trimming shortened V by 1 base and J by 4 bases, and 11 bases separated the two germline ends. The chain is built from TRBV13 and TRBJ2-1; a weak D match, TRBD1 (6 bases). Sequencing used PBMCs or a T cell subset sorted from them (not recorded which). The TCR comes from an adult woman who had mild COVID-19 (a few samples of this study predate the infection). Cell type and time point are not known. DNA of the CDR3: TGTGCCAGCAGCTTAGACGGACAGACTTACAATGAGCAGTTCTTC. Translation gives CASSLDGQTYNEQFF.